The 28 T cell receptor beta chains in this list originate from one sample, sequenced in a study of identical twins (dated by TCRdb to the mid-2010s). Libraries were prepared through 5' RACE. TCRdb names Illumina HiSeq 2000 as the instrument used. TCRdb reanalyzed the raw reads on its own, using fastp at Q25 for trimming and MiXCR for clone calling, and kept in-frame beta chains. Under each unique CDR3 protein, matching rows form one entry showing the most common genes and DNA. The sample table lists 250,000 to 350,000 distinct CDR3 sequences, roughly 10% of them with a count of one. The ten biggest clones cover roughly 6.8% of the sample. The data were also submitted as part of a second study, on yellow fever vaccine responses in identical twins.

Sequenced sample: CD8+ T cells sorted from blood. The origin of the receptors is a woman under 30 in good health.

This clonotype appeared many times. In DNA, the CDR3 is TGTGCCAGCAGCTTCCCCCTGGGGGCAACAACCCCCTCTGGAAACACCATATATTTT. This translates into CASSFPLGATTPSGNTIYF. The chain recombines TRBV11-2 with TRBJ1-3; D possibly corresponds to TRBD1 (6 bases). V dropped 3 bases and J dropped 0 bases, with 21 bases sitting between them. CDR3 length equals 19 residues. Per the germline V gene, CDR1 is SGHAT and CDR2 is FQNNGV. The full variable domain, in which reference TRBV11-2 and TRBJ1-3 provide the parts outside the CDR3, is EAGVAQSPRYKIIEKRQSVAFWCNPISGHATLYWYQQILGQGPKLLIQFQNNGVVDDSQLPKDRFSAERLKGVDSTLKIQPAKLEDSAVYLCASSFPLGATTPSGNTIYFGEGSWLTVV.

Ten or more counts support this clonotype. This chain uses TRBV7-9 with TRBJ2-4; D is ambiguous. V lost 6 bases to trimming and J lost 0 bases, with 6 bases between them. The germline gives CDR1 SEHNR, CDR2 FQNEAQ (reference sequence). The CDR3 length is 13 residues. CDR3 protein: CASSPLAKNIQYF. CDR3 bases: TGTGCCAGCAGTCCTTTAGCCAAAAACATTCAGTACTTC.

The rearrangement joins TRBV27 to TRBJ2-7; D is tentatively TRBD1 or TRBD2 (7 bases each). The CDR3 sequence is 17 residues long. Trimming pared 0 bases from V and 2 bases from J, leaving 17 bases between. Germline V lookup: CDR1 MNHEY, CDR2 SMNVEV (reference sequence). The CDR3 DNA reads TGTGCCAGCAGTTTATCTGGGACTACCGGGACAGCCTACGAGCAGTACTTC. This codes for CASSLSGTTGTAYEQYF.

This clonotype was recorded at least ten times. The chain links TRBV7-9 to TRBJ2-7; 8 positions agree with TRBD1. Germline values: CDR1 SEHNR, CDR2 FQNEAQ (reference sequence). This CDR3 has 14 residues. The V gene end was trimmed by 5 bases and the J gene end by 1 base; junction bases not matched to a gene: 4. The DNA for the CDR3 is TGTGCCAGCAGCGCAAGGACAGGGTCCTACGAGCAGTACTTC. It yields the protein CASSARTGSYEQYF.

This clonotype turned up a few times. A read error may account for a junction end that differs from germline. The chain joins TRBV7-7 to TRBJ2-2; no clear D gene. Germline V gene sequence: CDR1 SSHAT, CDR2 FNYEAQ (reference sequence). The CDR3 extends over 14 amino acids. CDR3 region: CASSLERAAGELFF. In DNA form, the CDR3 reads TGTGCTAGCAGCTTAGAAAGGGCAGCCGGGGAGCTGTTTTTT.

The rearrangement joins TRBV7-2 to TRBJ2-5; D is possibly TRBD1 (7 bases). CDR3 size: 14 residues. V lost 5 bases and J lost 5, with 15 bases in between. Germline-derived CDR1 and CDR2 are SGHTA and FQGNSA. This CDR3 reads CASSLNRGGETQYF. The CDR3, as DNA: TGTGCCAGCAGCCTAAACAGGGGAGGTGAGACCCAGTACTTC.

This clonotype came up many times. DNA of the CDR3: TGCAGCGTTTATTTACTAGAGGGGACAGGGTTCGATGAGCAGTTCTTC. Translated: CSVYLLEGTGFDEQFF. This chain joins TRBV29-1 and TRBJ2-1; 9 bases agree with TRBD1. V lost 5 bases and J lost 8; bases outside the gene matches: 16. The length of the CDR3 is 16 residues. Germline assignment: CDR1 SQVTM and CDR2 ANQGSEA.

This clonotype was picked up a small number of times. V usage is TRBV3-1 and J usage is TRBJ2-7; D call uncertain. The V and J ends lost 0 bases and 7 bases respectively, with 7 bases between them. CDR1 LGHDT and CDR2 YNNKEL come from the germline V gene (reference sequence). CDR3 length: 12 amino acids. The CDR3 coding sequence is TGTGCCAGCAGCCAAGACGTGCAGGAGCAGTACTTC. Translated, it gives CASSQDVQEQYF.

This clonotype appeared a few times. The rearrangement links TRBV18 to TRBJ2-7; 7 nucleotides line up with TRBD1. The J segment lost 4 bases and the V segment lost 2 bases, leaving 5 bases of the junction unmatched. The CDR3 contains 14 residues. Germline assignment: CDR1 KGHSH and CDR2 LQKENI. CDR3 nucleotide sequence: TGTGCCAGCTCACCAGGTCCCAGGGGGTACGAGCAGTACTTC. It translates to CASSPGPRGYEQYF.

This clonotype was counted many times. The CDR3 here is CASSLWANTGELFF. CDR3 sequence (DNA): TGTGCCAGCAGCTTATGGGCGAACACCGGGGAGCTGTTTTTT. The chain combines TRBV11-2 with TRBJ2-2; D is undetermined. The CDR3 length is 14 residues. Trimming took off 2 bases at V and 0 bases at J, with 4 bases between the two ends. The germline CDR1 and CDR2 sequences are SGHAT and FQNNGV.

The chain carries TRBV12-3 or TRBV12-4 and TRBJ1-1; 7 nucleotides line up with TRBD1. The CDR3 spans 12 residues. V lost 5 bases to trimming and J lost 5 bases; unmatched junction nucleotides: 2. CDR3 loop: CASSAQGTEAFF. CDR3 nucleotide sequence: TGTGCCAGCAGTGCACAGGGGACTGAAGCTTTCTTT.

This clonotype was counted ten times or more. The chain links TRBV4-1 to TRBJ2-2; no clear D gene. CDR3 length: 15 residues. V was trimmed by 3 bases and J by 1 base, leaving 9 bases between them. Germline CDR1 MGHRA, CDR2 YSYEKL. In nucleotides, the CDR3 is TGCGCCAGCAGCCAGTTCGCAGGGAACACCGGGGAGCTGTTTTTT. Residues: CASSQFAGNTGELFF.

This clonotype has ten or more counts. V and J are TRBV6-5 and TRBJ1-2, with 8 positions matching TRBD1. The CDR3 is 14 amino acids. CDR1 and CDR2 from the germline V gene are MNHEY and SVGAGI. V shed 5 bases, J shed 4 bases, and the junction held 6 bases outside the gene matches. The DNA of the CDR3 is TGTGCCAGCAGTCTACAGGGGGAGTCCTATGGCTACACCTTC. Translating it yields CASSLQGESYGYTF.

The V call is TRBV28, the J call TRBJ2-1; possibly TRBD2 for D (6 bases). This CDR3 has 15 residues. Trimming removed 6 bases at V and 4 bases at J, with 16 bases between. The germline V gene has CDR1 MDHEN and CDR2 SYDVKM. The CDR3 loop reads CASSNPGLRYNEQFF. The CDR3 DNA sequence: TGTGCCAGCAGCAACCCGGGACTTCGATACAATGAGCAGTTCTTC.

This clonotype was counted at least ten times. V and J are TRBV6-1 and TRBJ2-6, with 10 nucleotides matching TRBD1. V was clipped by 0 bases and J by 2 bases; unmatched bases: 1. Germline-derived CDR1 and CDR2 are MNHNS and SASEGT. The CDR3 consists of 17 residues. CDR3 sequence (DNA): TGTGCCAGCAGTGAAGCGGGGACAGGGGCTGGGGCCAACGTCCTGACTTTC. This gives the protein CASSEAGTGAGANVLTF.

This clonotype was recorded at least ten times. This chain uses TRBV4-2 with TRBJ2-7; D is undetermined. CDR3 length: 13 residues. V was pared by 1 base and J by 2 bases, with 6 bases between. In germline, CDR1 is LGHNA, CDR2 YNFKEQ. The chain's CDR3 is CASSQAGAYEQYF. CDR3 DNA sequence: TGTGCCAGCAGCCAAGCCGGCGCCTACGAGCAGTACTTC.

This clonotype has more than one count but fewer than ten. The chain recombines TRBV7-9 with TRBJ2-1; TRBD2 agrees at 7 bases. The CDR3 extends over 16 amino acids. Germline loops: CDR1 SEHNR, CDR2 FQNEAQ (reference sequence). V shed 0 bases, J shed 8 bases, and the junction held 10 bases outside the gene matches. CDR3 loop: CASSLALAVRVDEQFF. DNA for the CDR3: TGTGCCAGCAGCTTAGCGCTAGCGGTGCGCGTCGATGAGCAGTTCTTC.

V and J are TRBV15 and TRBJ2-1; 7 nucleotides align to TRBD1. The germline CDR1 and CDR2 sequences are LNHNV and YYDKDF (reference sequence). The V gene end was trimmed by 1 base and the J gene end by 15 bases; junction bases not matched to a gene: 6. CDR3 size: 12 residues. CDR3 residues: CATSRADRVAFF. The DNA for the CDR3 is TGTGCCACCAGCAGAGCTGACAGGGTCGCGTTCTTC.

The chain uses TRBV5-4 and TRBJ1-1; D unclear. The V end lost 0 bases, the J end lost 3 bases, and 9 bases lay between the germline ends. This CDR3 has 14 residues. The germline V gene encodes CDR1 SGHNT and CDR2 YYREEE (reference sequence). CDR3 in amino acids: CASSLDPVDTEAFF. The CDR3 DNA follows: TGTGCCAGCAGCTTGGACCCGGTAGACACTGAAGCTTTCTTT.

The table lists this clonotype with a few counts. The chain combines TRBV2 with TRBJ2-1; TRBD1 is a possible D gene (6 bases). V lost 4 bases, J lost 7 bases, and 11 bases lay in between. Germline CDR1 and CDR2: SNHLY and FYNNEI. The CDR3 length is 13 residues. In DNA form, the CDR3 reads TGTGCCAGCAGTGCGTGGGGGCCTAATGAGCAGTTCTTC. Protein: CASSAWGPNEQFF.

This clonotype turned up a few times. The V and J genes are TRBV11-2 and TRBJ2-3; TRBD1 or TRBD2 may be the D gene (5 bases each). Per the germline V gene, CDR1 is SGHAT and CDR2 is FQNNGV. V was shortened by 3 bases and J by 9 bases, with 16 bases between the two germline ends. The CDR3 is 14 residues long. This CDR3 is CASSFPPVWDTQYF. For the CDR3, the DNA is TGTGCCAGCAGCTTCCCCCCAGTCTGGGACACGCAGTATTTT.

This clonotype was seen many times. This sequence joins TRBV11-2 and TRBJ2-1, with D possibly matching TRBD2 (6 bases). V dropped 4 bases and J dropped 8 bases, with 15 bases sitting between them. Germline CDR1 and CDR2: SGHAT and FQNNGV. The CDR3 is made up of 14 amino acids. The chain's CDR3 is CASSSIGGWDEQFF. CDR3 in DNA: TGTGCCAGCAGCTCGATTGGAGGGTGGGATGAGCAGTTCTTC.

This clonotype showed up just a few times. The chain has TRBV7-9 and TRBJ1-1; D not certain. CDR3 size: 12 residues. Trimming left V 4 bases short and J 7 bases short, with 10 bases between. CDR1 is SEHNR, CDR2 FQNEAQ, per germline (reference sequence). Here the CDR3 reads CASSSGRIEAFF. As DNA, the CDR3 is TGTGCCAGCAGCTCAGGACGTATTGAAGCTTTCTTT.

This clonotype was counted at least ten times. V and J are TRBV29-1 and TRBJ2-3, with 8 bases matching TRBD1. The V gene's germline CDR1 is SQVTM and CDR2 ANQGSEA. J gave up 0 bases and V 5 bases, and 1 base lay outside the gene matches. The CDR3 runs 13 residues. The DNA for the CDR3 is TGCAGCGTTTGGACAGGGAGCACAGATACGCAGTATTTT. It encodes CSVWTGSTDTQYF.

This clonotype was seen repeatedly, ten times or more. The chain couples TRBV4-2 to TRBJ2-3, with TRBD2 identical over 9 bases. Losses at the gene ends were 0 bases for V and 5 bases for J; bases not matched to a gene: 9. From germline, CDR1 is LGHNA and CDR2 YNFKEQ. The CDR3 is 17 residues long. The CDR3 is CASSQDLAGIMVDTQYF. CDR3 nucleotide sequence: TGTGCCAGCAGCCAAGATCTAGCGGGGATAATGGTAGATACGCAGTATTTT.

This clonotype was seen more than once but under ten times. The chain recombines TRBV27 with TRBJ2-7, with D uncertain. V dropped 3 bases and J dropped 0 bases, with 6 bases sitting between them. This CDR3 is built from 13 residues. From germline, CDR1 is MNHEY and CDR2 SMNVEV (reference sequence). In DNA, the CDR3 is TGTGCCAGCAGTTTTTCCCTCTCCTACGAGCAGTACTTC. Its translation: CASSFSLSYEQYF.

This rearrangement joins TRBV19 to TRBJ1-1, with 9 bases lining up with TRBD1. From germline, CDR1 is LNHDA and CDR2 SQIVND (reference sequence). CDR3 size: 18 residues. J was trimmed by 0 bases and V by 4 bases; bases with no gene match: 12. CDR3 region: CASSRLRTGENMNTEAFF. CDR3 coding DNA: TGTGCCAGTAGTAGACTGAGGACAGGGGAGAACATGAACACTGAAGCTTTCTTT.

This clonotype has a handful of counts. Here the CDR3 DNA reads TGCAGTGCTAGAGACCCCTCTGGGGGCCAGAGCCCCTACGAGCAGTACTTC. Protein product: CSARDPSGGQSPYEQYF. The V and J genes are TRBV20-1 and TRBJ2-7; perhaps TRBD1 as D (6 bases). The CDR3 sequence is 17 residues long. Germline values: CDR1 DFQATT, CDR2 SNEGSKA (reference sequence). V gave up 0 bases and J gave up 2 bases, with 20 bases separating them.